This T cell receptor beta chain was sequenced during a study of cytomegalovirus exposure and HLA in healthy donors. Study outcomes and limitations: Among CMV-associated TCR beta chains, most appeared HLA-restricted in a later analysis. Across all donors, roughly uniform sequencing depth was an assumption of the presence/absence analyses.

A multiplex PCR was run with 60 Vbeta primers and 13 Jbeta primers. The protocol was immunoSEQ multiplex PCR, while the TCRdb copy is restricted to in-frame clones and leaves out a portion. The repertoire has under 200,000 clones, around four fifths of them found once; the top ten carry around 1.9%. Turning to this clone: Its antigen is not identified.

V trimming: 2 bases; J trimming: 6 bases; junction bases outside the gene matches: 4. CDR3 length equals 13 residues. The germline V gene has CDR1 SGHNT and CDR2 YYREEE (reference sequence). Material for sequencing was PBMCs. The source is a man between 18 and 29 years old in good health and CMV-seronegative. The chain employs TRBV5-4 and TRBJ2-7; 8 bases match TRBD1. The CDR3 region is CASSLGQGVEQYF. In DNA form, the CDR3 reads TGTGCCAGCAGCTTAGGACAGGGCGTCGAGCAGTACTTC.